Described below is a single T cell receptor beta chain sequence and its context. Its recognized antigen is unknown. Per-base qualities were not stored, and no clone one base away is much larger. These data belong to a study of T cells in tumors after PD-1 blockade (dated by TCRdb to the late 2010s). For context, the study as a whole: Patients were excluded if they had prior checkpoint blockade, use of systemic immunosuppressants, or recent radiotherapy or other anti-cancer therapy within 4 weeks. Treatment consisted of either cemiplimab 350 mg every 2 weeks or pembrolizumab 200 mg every 3 weeks. A subset of patients also received ongoing daily vismodegib 150 mg during anti-PD-1 treatment. On average, peripheral blood samples had 95,000 to 140,000 TCR templates (range about 23,000-260,000) and 36,536 unique clonotypes. The study performed paired single-cell RNA and TCR sequencing on site-matched tumors from BCC or SCC patients before and after anti-PD-1 therapy. To compare clonotypes in blood and tumor, bulk TCR sequencing was done on over nine peripheral blood samples taken from 5 or 6 patients. RECIST version 1.1 was used to evaluate clinical response. Summary of the overall study and its limitations: Around 39% of TCR clonotypes from the tumor were detected in blood, and certain novel exhausted tumor clones were present in blood collected before treatment, which suggests recruitment from the periphery. Where the novel T cell clones came from was not determined, and possible sources could include lymphoid organs or rare unexpanded clones inside the tumor or in the tumor periphery.

This sample's time point label indicates: before anti-PD-1 therapy. Genomic DNA extracted from tumor biopsies or peripheral blood was used for bulk TCRbeta sequencing, with input ranging from roughly 616 ng to 6,500 ng. Histologically proven advanced or metastatic basal or squamous cell carcinoma was present in all patients, all of whom were poor candidates for surgical resection. The basal cell carcinoma cohort comprised about a dozen patients, of whom roughly eight had bulk tumor TCR sequencing. Deep TCRbeta sequencing was performed with the immunoSEQ platform. As for how the authors treated the data: Only productive rearrangements were exported from the immunoSEQ Analyzer for further analysis. T cell phenotypes were assigned to bulk TCRbeta clonotypes by matching the clonotypes to single-cell RNA+TCR-seq clones that had the same TCRbeta sequence. Using bulk TCR sequencing data, clone enrichment in tumor was calculated by dividing a clone's tumor frequency by the same clone's PBMC frequency. GLIPH was used to sort TCRs into specificity groups, which are clusters of distinct TCRs that likely recognize common antigens through shared CDR3 motifs. TCRdb took over this immuneACCESS table, retaining in-frame rearrangements with V and J assigned. Such tables are incomplete; in checked studies, under half of the missing clones stem from an unresolved V gene, and the remainder is unexplained. For V, J and clone size, that table is used; D and trimming come from the DNA. The sample table records tens of thousands of clones; about three quarters of these occur just once. Over 30% of the sample belongs to the ten largest clones.

Based on the germline V gene, the CDR1 and CDR2 sequences are SGHNT and YENEEA. The CDR3 spans 15 residues, from the cysteine through the phenylalanine. Only the CDR3 region is kept as DNA, spanning 45 bases read in frame from base 1. Trimming removed 8 bases from V and 2 bases from J, leaving 18 bases between the germline ends. The specimen was PBMCs, collected before anti-PD-1 treatment. This receptor chain uses TRBV11-3 and TRBJ1-1, with no confidently assigned D gene. The origin of this receptor is a human donor with basal cell carcinoma. The CDR3 loop reads CASGRTRTANTEAFF. The DNA sequence is given as TGTGCCAGCGGCCGAACTAGGACCGCTAACACTGAAGCTTTCTTT.